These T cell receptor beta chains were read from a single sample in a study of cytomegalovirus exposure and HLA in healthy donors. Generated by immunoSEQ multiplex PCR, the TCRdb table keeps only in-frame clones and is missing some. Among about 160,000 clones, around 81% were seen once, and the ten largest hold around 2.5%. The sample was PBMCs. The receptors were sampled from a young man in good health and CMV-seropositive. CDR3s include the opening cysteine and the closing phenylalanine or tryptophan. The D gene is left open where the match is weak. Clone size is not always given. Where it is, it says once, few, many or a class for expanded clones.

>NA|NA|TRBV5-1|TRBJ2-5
CASSLGQGRETQYF
TGCGCCAGCAGCTTGGGGCAGGGAAGAGAGACCCAGTACTTC
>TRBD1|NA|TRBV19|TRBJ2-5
CASSGQGAGETQYF
TGTGCCAGTAGCGGACAGGGGGCAGGGGAGACCCAGTACTTC
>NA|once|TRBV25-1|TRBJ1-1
CASSERGMRVNTEAFF
TGTGCCAGCAGTGAACGGGGGATGCGCGTGAACACTGAAGCTTTCTTT
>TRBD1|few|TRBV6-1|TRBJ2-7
CASRDRDRGTYEQYF
TGTGCCAGTAGAGACCGGGACAGGGGAACCTACGAGCAGTACTTC
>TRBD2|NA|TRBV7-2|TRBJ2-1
CASSLPLAGGRKQFF
TGTGCCAGCAGCCTCCCACTAGCGGGGGGGCGGAAGCAGTTCTTC
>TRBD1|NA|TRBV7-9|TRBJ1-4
CASSLEGTGLKKLFF
TGTGCCAGCAGCTTAGAGGGGACAGGGCTAAAGAAACTGTTTTTT
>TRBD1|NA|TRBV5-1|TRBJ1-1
CASSLVQGAGTEAFF
TGCGCCAGCAGCTTGGTACAGGGGGCGGGCACTGAAGCTTTCTTT
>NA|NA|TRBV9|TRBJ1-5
CASSENPGGNQPQHF
TGTGCCAGCAGCGAGAATCCAGGGGGCAATCAGCCCCAGCATTTT
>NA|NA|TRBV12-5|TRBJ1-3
CASSYSSGNTIYF
TGTGCTAGTTCTTATAGCTCTGGAAACACCATATATTTT
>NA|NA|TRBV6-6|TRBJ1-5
CASSYSRNLGPQHF
TGTGCCAGCAGTTACTCCCGGAACCTAGGGCCCCAGCATTTT
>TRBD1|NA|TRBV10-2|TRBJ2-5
CASSDPGTGKTQYF
TGCGCCAGCAGTGACCCCGGGACAGGGAAGACCCAGTACTTC
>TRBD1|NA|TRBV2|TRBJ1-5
CASSSSQGDHQPQHF
TGTGCCAGCTCGTCTTCCCAGGGGGACCATCAGCCCCAGCATTTT
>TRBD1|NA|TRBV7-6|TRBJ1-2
CASSPGTGSYGYTF
TGTGCCAGCAGCCCGGGGACAGGGTCCTATGGCTACACCTTC
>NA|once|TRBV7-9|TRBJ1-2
CASSLEFSTF
TGTGCCAGCAGCTTAGAGTTTAGCACCTTC
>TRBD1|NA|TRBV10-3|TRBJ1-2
CAISGGQGHYGYTF
TGTGCCATCAGTGGGGGACAGGGACACTATGGCTACACCTTC
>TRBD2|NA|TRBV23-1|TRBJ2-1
CASSQTSGGLGNEQFF
TGCGCCAGCAGTCAAACTAGCGGGGGGTTGGGTAATGAGCAGTTCTTC
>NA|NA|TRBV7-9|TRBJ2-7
CASSLGRAEQYF
TGTGCCAGCAGCTTAGGGAGAGCCGAGCAGTACTTC
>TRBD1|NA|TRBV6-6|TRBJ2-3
CASSPTGGGGDTQYF
TGTGCCAGCAGTCCGACAGGGGGCGGCGGAGATACGCAGTATTTT
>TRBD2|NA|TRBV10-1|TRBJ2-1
CASSQLASTYNEQFF
TGCGCCAGCAGTCAACTAGCGTCAACCTACAATGAGCAGTTCTTC
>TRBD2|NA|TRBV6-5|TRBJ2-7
CASSGTSVGTEQYF
TGTGCCAGCAGTGGGACTAGCGTGGGAACCGAGCAGTACTTC
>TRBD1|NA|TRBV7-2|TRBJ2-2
CASSPAQGAHTGELFF
TGTGCCAGCAGCCCCGCACAGGGGGCGCACACCGGGGAGCTGTTTTTT
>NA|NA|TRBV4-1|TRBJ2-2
CASSHFVGGNTGELFF
TGCGCCAGCAGCCACTTTGTTGGAGGGAACACCGGGGAGCTGTTTTTT
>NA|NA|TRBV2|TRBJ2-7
CASNMDTGREQYF
TGTGCCAGCAATATGGACACTGGTCGCGAGCAGTACTTC
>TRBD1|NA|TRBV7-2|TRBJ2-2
CASSLAPRTGDPGELFF
TGTGCCAGCAGCTTAGCGCCGAGGACAGGGGATCCCGGGGAGCTGTTTTTT
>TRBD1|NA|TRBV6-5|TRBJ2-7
CASSYGQGAREQYF
TGTGCCAGCAGTTACGGACAGGGGGCTAGGGAGCAGTACTTC
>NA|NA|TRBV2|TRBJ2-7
CASSEEGGPYEQYF
TGTGCCAGCAGTGAGGAGGGGGGGCCCTACGAGCAGTACTTC
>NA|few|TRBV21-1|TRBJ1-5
CASSKVRVQPQHF
TGTGCCAGCAGCAAAGTCAGGGTGCAGCCCCAGCATTTT
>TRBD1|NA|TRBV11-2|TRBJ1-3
CASSFQDRGNTIYF
TGTGCCAGCAGCTTTCAGGACAGGGGAAACACCATATATTTT
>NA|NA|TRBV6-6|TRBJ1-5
CASSYLRDINQPQHF
TGTGCCAGCAGTTACCTACGGGACATAAATCAGCCCCAGCATTTT
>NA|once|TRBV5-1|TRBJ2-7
CASSLAGFSYEQYF
TGCGCCAGCAGCTTGGCAGGATTCTCCTACGAGCAGTACTTC
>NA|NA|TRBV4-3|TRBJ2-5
CASSSRVQETQYF
TGCGCCAGCAGTTCCAGGGTCCAAGAGACCCAGTACTTC
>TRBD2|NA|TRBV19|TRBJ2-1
CASSYGLSGADYNEQFF
TGTGCCAGTTCCTATGGCCTTAGCGGGGCGGACTACAATGAGCAGTTCTTC
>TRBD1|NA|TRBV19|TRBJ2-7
CASSAATGTYEQYF
TGTGCCAGTAGTGCAGCGACAGGGACCTACGAGCAGTACTTC
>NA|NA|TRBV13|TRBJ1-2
CASSLWGWGEEGYTF
TGTGCCAGCAGCTTATGGGGTTGGGGGGAAGAGGGCTACACCTTC
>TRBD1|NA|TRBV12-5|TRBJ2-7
CASGFHRGYEQYF
TGTGCTAGTGGTTTTCACAGGGGCTACGAGCAGTACTTC
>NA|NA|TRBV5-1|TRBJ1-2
CASSLEQRVGYTF
TGCGCCAGCAGCTTGGAACAGAGGGTTGGCTACACCTTC
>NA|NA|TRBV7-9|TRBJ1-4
CASSLNTATNEKLFF
TGTGCCAGCAGCTTAAATACAGCAACTAATGAAAAACTGTTTTTT
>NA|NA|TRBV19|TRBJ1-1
CASSGTLNTEAFF
TGTGCCAGTAGTGGGACACTGAACACTGAAGCTTTCTTT
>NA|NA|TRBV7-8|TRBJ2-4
CARGSAKNIQYF
TGTGCTAGGGGGTCGGCCAAAAACATTCAGTACTTC
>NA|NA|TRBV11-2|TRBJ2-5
CASSRGETQYF
TGTGCCAGCAGTCGCGGGGAGACCCAGTACTTC
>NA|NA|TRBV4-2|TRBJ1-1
CASSQEGTGGRTEAFF
TGTGCCAGCAGCCAAGAGGGGACGGGGGGGCGGACTGAAGCTTTCTTT
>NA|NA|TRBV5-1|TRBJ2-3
CASSLSGTDTQYF
TGCGCCAGCAGCTTATCAGGGACAGATACGCAGTATTTT